A single sample is the source of the 21 T cell receptor beta chains below, sequenced in a study of T cells in Graves' hyperthyroidism and ophthalmopathy. Amplified TCR beta CDR3 regions derived from RNA transcripts. In the first-round RT-PCR of the TCR CDR3, the HTBI primer set was used. In TCRdb, the multiplex PCR reads were re-called with MiXCR into one record per CDR3 protein. The sample shows about 510,000 distinct CDR3 sequences, roughly 15% of them seen only once. The sample taken for sequencing was blood. Receptors originate from a woman in her forties with Graves' hyperthyroidism.

This clonotype was seen more than once but under ten times. This sequence may be a read error, since a much larger clone differs from it by one base. V and J are TRBV2 and TRBJ2-1; D call uncertain. The V gene's germline CDR1 is SNHLY and CDR2 FYNNEI. The CDR3 has 13 amino acids. The CDR3: CAGSENPLNEQFF. As DNA, the CDR3 is TGTGCCGGCAGCGAAAACCCCCTTAATGAGCAGTTCTTC.

This clonotype was recorded once. V gene TRBV20-1 combines with J gene TRBJ1-1; 7 bases agree with TRBD1. The germline CDR1 and CDR2 sequences are DFQATT and SNEGSKA (reference sequence). After removal of 6 bases from V and 1 base from J, the junction contained 8 bases not matched to a gene. This CDR3 is 14 amino acids long. This CDR3 reads CSAPDRLTNTEAFF. The CDR3, as DNA: TGCAGTGCACCGGACAGGCTAACGAACACTGAAGCTTTCTTT.

The sample holds many counts of this clonotype. The chain is built from TRBV11-2 and TRBJ1-4, with a weak D call TRBD1 (5 bases). This CDR3 has 15 residues. V was trimmed by 2 bases and J by 6 bases, leaving 13 bases between them. Per the germline V gene, CDR1 is SGHAT and CDR2 is FQNNGV. CDR3 sequence: CASSLKSREYEKLFF. CDR3 DNA: TGTGCCAGCAGCTTAAAATCCAGGGAGTATGAAAAACTGTTTTTT. The full variable domain, in which reference TRBV11-2 and TRBJ1-4 provide the parts outside the CDR3, is EAGVAQSPRYKIIEKRQSVAFWCNPISGHATLYWYQQILGQGPKLLIQFQNNGVVDDSQLPKDRFSAERLKGVDSTLKIQPAKLEDSAVYLCASSLKSREYEKLFFGSGTQLSVL.

This clonotype was detected ten times or more. This chain uses TRBV30 with TRBJ2-7; D might be TRBD2 (6 bases). Germline V gene lookup returns CDR1 GTSNPN and CDR2 SVGIG (reference sequence). The length of the CDR3 is 15 residues. V lost 3 bases, J lost 4 bases, and 19 bases lay in between. The CDR3 sequence is CAWRPGLFPPYEQYF. CDR3 nucleotide sequence: TGTGCCTGGAGGCCGGGACTTTTCCCCCCTTACGAGCAGTACTTC.

This clonotype was observed a few times. This sequence joins TRBV7-9 and TRBJ2-2; 7 bases agree with TRBD1. The J segment lost 5 bases and the V segment lost 4 bases, leaving 7 bases of the junction unmatched. The germline V gene has CDR1 SEHNR and CDR2 FQNEAQ (reference sequence). The CDR3 runs to 15 residues. Here the CDR3 DNA reads TGTGCCAGCAGCTCGAAACTGACAGGGACCGGGGAGCTGTTTTTT. Its translation is CASSSKLTGTGELFF. The whole variable domain, filled in from reference TRBV7-9 and TRBJ2-2, reads DTGVSQNPRHKITKRGQNVTFRCDPISEHNRLYWYRQTLGQGPEFLTYFQNEAQLEKSRLLSDRFSAERPKGSFSTLEIQRTEQGDSAMYLCASSSKLTGTGELFFGEGSRLTVL.

This clonotype was recorded at least ten times. The chain employs TRBV7-8 and TRBJ2-7, with 11 bases fitting TRBD1. This CDR3 spans 16 amino acids. After removal of 4 bases from V and 1 base from J, the junction contained 6 bases not matched to a gene. Germline CDR1 is SGHVS and CDR2 is FQNEAQ. CDR3 in amino acids: CASSWSGTGGSYEQYF. CDR3 in DNA: TGTGCCAGCAGCTGGTCAGGGACAGGGGGGTCCTACGAGCAGTACTTC.

The chain carries TRBV5-1 and TRBJ2-3; the D gene is possibly TRBD2 (5 bases). Germline-derived CDR1 and CDR2 are SGHRS and YFSETQ. V gave up 0 bases and J gave up 4 bases, with 12 bases separating them. CDR3 size: 15 residues. CDR3 in amino acids: CASSLAGRAADTQYF. The CDR3, as DNA: TGCGCCAGCAGCTTGGCCGGGCGGGCGGCAGATACGCAGTATTTT.

The chain links TRBV20-1 to TRBJ2-3; D gene ambiguous. In germline, CDR1 is DFQATT, CDR2 SNEGSKA (reference sequence). The V end was cut by 1 base, the J end by 0 bases, with 8 bases between. This CDR3 has 14 residues. CDR3 region: CSARAADSTDTQYF. CDR3 bases: TGCAGTGCTAGAGCGGCGGATAGCACAGATACGCAGTATTTT.

The chain uses TRBV7-9 and TRBJ1-1; D uncertain. Germline assignment: CDR1 SEHNR and CDR2 FQNEAQ (reference sequence). V lost 1 base and J 0 bases, leaving 9 bases between the germline ends. This CDR3 has 15 amino acids. CDR3 in DNA: TGTGCCAGCAGCTTAGGTGCGATCATGAACACTGAAGCTTTCTTT. Its translation: CASSLGAIMNTEAFF.

At least ten counts were recorded for this clonotype. CDR3 sequence reads: CASSLASGGDTQYF. In nucleotides, the CDR3 is TGTGCCAGCAGTTTAGCTTCAGGGGGGGATACGCAGTATTTT. This chain links TRBV12-3 or TRBV12-4 with TRBJ2-3; TRBD1 is a possible D gene (7 bases). CDR3 length: 14 amino acids. V was pared by 0 bases and J by 6 bases, with 10 bases between.

Points on this clonotype: A read error may explain this, as a much larger clone is one base away. This chain uses TRBV6-1 with TRBJ2-1; 8 positions match TRBD2. Unmatched junction bases numbered 6, after V lost 7 bases and J lost 4 bases. The V gene's germline CDR1 is MNHNS and CDR2 SASEGT. CDR3 length: 14 residues. The CDR3 bases are TGTGCCAGCACCGCGACTAGCGCTTACAATGAGCAGTTCTTC. This sequence encodes CASTATSAYNEQFF.

This clonotype was detected ten times or more. This rearrangement joins TRBV7-2 to TRBJ2-1; 7 bases match TRBD2. The CDR3 has 14 amino acids. Per the germline V gene, CDR1 is SGHTA and CDR2 is FQGNSA. V dropped 4 bases and J dropped 5; count of bases not matched to a gene: 5. The CDR3 reads CASSWDYQHNEQFF. As DNA, the CDR3 is TGTGCCAGCAGCTGGGACTACCAGCACAATGAGCAGTTCTTC.

Ten or more counts support this clonotype. This sequence joins TRBV27 and TRBJ2-7; D tentatively fits TRBD1 or TRBD2 (5 bases each). Trimming took off 8 bases at V and 4 bases at J, with 21 bases between the two ends. This CDR3 is built from 15 residues. CDR1 MNHEY and CDR2 SMNVEV come from the germline V gene (reference sequence). The CDR3 DNA reads as TGTGCCAGCGTAGGTCGGGGCTCACGAACTTACGAGCAGTACTTC. Translated: CASVGRGSRTYEQYF.

This clonotype occurred many times. V is TRBV18 and J is TRBJ2-3; TRBD2 aligns across 7 bases. The CDR3 totals 14 residues. Germline values: CDR1 KGHSH, CDR2 LQKENI. After removal of 3 bases from V and 4 bases from J, the junction contained 4 bases not matched to a gene. The CDR3: CASSPGLDPDTQYF. The CDR3 region has the DNA TGTGCCAGCTCACCTGGACTAGATCCAGATACGCAGTATTTT.

The chain recombines TRBV20-1 with TRBJ2-7, with 9 bases that match TRBD2. Trimming removed 3 bases from V and 4 bases from J; junction bases left unmatched: 16. Germline V gene sequence: CDR1 DFQATT, CDR2 SNEGSKA (reference sequence). The length of the CDR3 is 17 residues. In DNA form, the CDR3 reads TGCAGTGCTAGTGTCGATAGCGGGAGATCCTGGGGATACGAGCAGTACTTC. It is translated as CSASVDSGRSWGYEQYF.

This clonotype was seen many times. This chain connects TRBV20-1 to TRBJ2-1; the match to TRBD1 covers 9 bases. CDR1 DFQATT and CDR2 SNEGSKA come from the germline V gene (reference sequence). V gave up 6 bases and J gave up 7 bases; unmatched junction bases: 10. The CDR3 sequence is 14 residues long. CDR3: CSAPTGGWKNEQFF. CDR3 coding DNA: TGCAGTGCCCCGACAGGGGGATGGAAGAATGAGCAGTTCTTC.

V and J are TRBV5-4 and TRBJ2-2; unclear D gene. Deletions cut 4 bases from V and 2 bases from J, with 12 bases between. The CDR3 has 15 amino acids. Germline lookup yields CDR1 SGHNT and CDR2 YYREEE (reference sequence). The CDR3 sequence is CASSIAGKNTGELFF. For the CDR3, the DNA is TGTGCCAGCAGCATAGCAGGAAAAAACACCGGGGAGCTGTTTTTT.

Note on this clonotype: Just one base apart from a much larger clone, this may be a read error. This chain joins TRBV27 and TRBJ1-2, with 7 bases matching TRBD1. Germline V gene data show CDR1 as MNHEY and CDR2 as SMNVEV (reference sequence). The CDR3 consists of 13 residues. The CDR3 loop reads CASSSGTVYGHTF. CDR3 nucleotide sequence: TGTGCCAGCAGTTCGGGGACAGTCTATGGCCACACCTTC.

A few counts support this clonotype. The rearrangement links TRBV9 to TRBJ1-4, with D unresolved. This CDR3 is built from 18 residues. The V gene's germline CDR1 is SGDLS and CDR2 YYNGEE. V lost 0 bases to trimming and J lost 0 bases, with 15 bases between them. The CDR3 bases are TGTGCCAGCAGCGTAGTTTTCCCCTTGGATGCAACTAATGAAAAACTGTTTTTT. Protein: CASSVVFPLDATNEKLFF.

The J gene is TRBJ2-1, the V gene TRBV5-1; 7 bases are shared with TRBD2. The CDR3 consists of 14 residues. Trimming cost V 1 base and J 8 bases; bases outside gene matches: 6. Germline V CDR1 and CDR2: SGHRS, YFSETQ. CDR3 loop: CASSLLAEGYEQFF. The CDR3 coding sequence is TGCGCCAGCAGCTTGCTAGCGGAAGGGTATGAGCAGTTCTTC.

The chain joins TRBV6-4 to TRBJ2-5; 7 nucleotides match TRBD1. Losses at the gene ends were 2 bases for V and 5 bases for J; bases not matched to a gene: 5. Germline V gene sequence: CDR1 MRHNA, CDR2 SNTAGT. This CDR3 is built from 14 residues. The CDR3 nucleotides read TGTGCCAGCAGTGACGACAGGGAATGGGAGACCCAGTACTTC. Translation gives CASSDDREWETQYF.